This T cell receptor beta chain comes out of a study of CD8 T cells in ankylosing spondylitis. Findings and limits, study-wide: Disease-linked clones were found to be CD8+ and relatively rare in peripheral blood. Disease-linked clones reportedly concentrated significantly in matched ankylosing spondylitis synovial fluid. What seemed typical of ankylosing spondylitis blood was a TCR beta motif built from about 8 highly homologous variants.

The germline gives CDR1 MDHEN, CDR2 SYDVKM. Trimming at V came to 10 bases and at J to 7 bases, leaving 19 bases not matched to a gene. The CDR3 has 19 amino acids. This clonotype was observed many times. The antigen remains undetermined. Quantitative 5'-RACE with molecular barcodes generated TCR beta libraries. TCRdb re-called the 5' RACE reads through MiXCR, storing one row per CDR3 protein. This sample carries 200,000 or so distinct CDR3 sequences, 10% to 15% of them seen once, and the ten largest clones take 9.5% to 12%. The receptor's source is a female donor with ankylosing spondylitis or in good health (not recorded which). The sequenced material came from blood, either unsorted or a sorted T cell fraction (not recorded which). J is TRBJ2-1 and V is TRBV28, with 16 nucleotides matching TRBD2. The CDR3 loop is CAIPAMSGTSGRAANEQFF. The DNA for the CDR3 is TGTGCCATCCCGGCTATGTCTGGGACTAGCGGGAGGGCCGCGAATGAGCAGTTCTTC.